The source of this T cell receptor beta chain is a study of low-dose radiotherapy and immunotherapy resistance in tumors. Study-wide background: Cohort 2, a group dosed every two weeks at 1 Gy per fraction, received 13 Gy in total over 26 weeks. Intravenous ipilimumab 1 mg/kg every six weeks was given with nivolumab 240 mg every two weeks. It was every two weeks, one day before radiation and immunotherapy, that intravenous cyclophosphamide 200 mg/m2 was given.

This clonotype showed up many times. Time point: before trial treatment. The CDR3 has 16 amino acids. Germline-derived CDR1 and CDR2 are SGHVS and FNYEAQ. The V gene end was trimmed by 2 bases and the J gene end by 3 bases; junction bases not matched to a gene: 9. First-strand cDNA relied on TRAV- and TRBV-specific primers spanning alpha and beta chains. Amplification, which lasted roughly 20 PCR cycles, used a constant-region primer and V-primer adapter to amplify TCRs. In vitro transcription served to amplify the isolated mRNA. TCRdb called the reads again in MiXCR, with one record for every CDR3 protein. The sample carries tens of thousands of distinct CDR3 sequences, less than 25% recorded once.

Source: PBMCs, taken before treatment. The clonotype originates from a male donor with prostate cancer. This chain connects TRBV7-6 to TRBJ1-1; TRBD1 aligns across 7 bases. Here the CDR3 reads CASSLMKGAMDTEAFF. The CDR3 nucleotides read TGTGCCAGCAGCTTAATGAAGGGGGCTATGGACACTGAAGCTTTCTTT.